The entry below describes one TCR beta chain. Its target is not known. Active moderate-to-severe ophthalmopathy, Clinical Activity Score at least 3, NOSPECS at least 4, under 3 months' duration. Patients with uncontrolled infections, other autoimmune diseases, pregnancy or lactation were excluded. CDR3 length equals 13 residues. Per the germline V gene, CDR1 is DFQATT and CDR2 is SNEGSKA (reference sequence). V was cut by 6 bases and J by 1 base, with 13 bases left in between. This sample was taken from a study of T cells in Graves' hyperthyroidism and ophthalmopathy. Regarding the study as a whole: Most thyroid clonotypes that were expanded above 0.001 also turned up in blood.

RNA transcripts yielded amplified TCR beta CDR3 regions. First-round RT-PCR targeting the TCR CDR3 was performed with the HTBI primer set. TCRdb reprocessed the multiplex PCR reads with MiXCR, giving one entry per CDR3 protein. The sample includes about 380,000 distinct CDR3 sequences, about a fifth of them seen just once. The rearrangement joins TRBV20-1 to TRBJ2-7, with D possibly TRBD2 on 5 matching bases. Source material: blood. The TCR comes from a man between 18 and 29 years old with Graves' ophthalmopathy. CDR3 nucleotides: TGCAGTGCGGACTCTCACCTTTCCTACGAGCAGTACTTC. Translation: CSADSHLSYEQYF.